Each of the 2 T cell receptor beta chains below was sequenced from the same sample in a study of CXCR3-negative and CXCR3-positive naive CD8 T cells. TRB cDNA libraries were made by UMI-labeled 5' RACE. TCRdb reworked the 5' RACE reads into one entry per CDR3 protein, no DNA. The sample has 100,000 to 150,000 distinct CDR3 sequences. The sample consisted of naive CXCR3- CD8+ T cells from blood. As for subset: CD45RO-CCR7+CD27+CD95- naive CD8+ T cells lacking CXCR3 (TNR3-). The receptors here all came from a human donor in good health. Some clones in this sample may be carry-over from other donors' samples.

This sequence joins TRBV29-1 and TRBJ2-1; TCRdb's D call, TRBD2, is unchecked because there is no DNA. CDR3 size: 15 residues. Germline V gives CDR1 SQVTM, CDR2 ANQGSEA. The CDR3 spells CSAWGGLAGFNEQFF.

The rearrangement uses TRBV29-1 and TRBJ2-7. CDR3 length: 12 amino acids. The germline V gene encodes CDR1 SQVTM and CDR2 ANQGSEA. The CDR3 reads CSVGTSTYEQYF.